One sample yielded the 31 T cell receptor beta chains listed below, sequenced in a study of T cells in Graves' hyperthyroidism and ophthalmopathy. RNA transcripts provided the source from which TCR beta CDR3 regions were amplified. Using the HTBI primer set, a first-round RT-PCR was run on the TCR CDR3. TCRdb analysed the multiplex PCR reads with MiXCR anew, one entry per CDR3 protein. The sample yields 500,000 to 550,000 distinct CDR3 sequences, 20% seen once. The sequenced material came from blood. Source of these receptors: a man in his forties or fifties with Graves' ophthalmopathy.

The CDR3 loop is CASIKPREGYNEQFF. The CDR3, as DNA: TGTGCCAGCATAAAGCCGCGGGAGGGTTACAATGAGCAGTTCTTC. The V call is TRBV10-3, the J call TRBJ2-1; TRBD2 aligns across 9 bases. The CDR3 runs to 15 residues. Germline CDR1 reads ENHRY; CDR2 reads SYGVKD. V was pared by 10 bases and J by 4 bases, with 11 bases of the junction left unmatched.

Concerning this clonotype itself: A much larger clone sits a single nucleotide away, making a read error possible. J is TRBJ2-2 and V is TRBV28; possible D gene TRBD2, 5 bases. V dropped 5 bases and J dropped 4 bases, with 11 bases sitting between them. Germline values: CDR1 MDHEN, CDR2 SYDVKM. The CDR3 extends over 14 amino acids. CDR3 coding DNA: TGTGCCAGCAGTCAGGCTAGCCGCACCGGGGAGCTGTTTTTT. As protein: CASSQASRTGELFF.

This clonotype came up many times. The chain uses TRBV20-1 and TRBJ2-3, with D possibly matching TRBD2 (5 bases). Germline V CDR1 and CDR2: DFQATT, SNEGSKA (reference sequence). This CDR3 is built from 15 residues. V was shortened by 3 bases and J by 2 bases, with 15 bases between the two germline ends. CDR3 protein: CSASSSSIPTDTQYF. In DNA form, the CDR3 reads TGCAGTGCTAGTTCTAGCTCCATCCCCACAGATACGCAGTATTTT.

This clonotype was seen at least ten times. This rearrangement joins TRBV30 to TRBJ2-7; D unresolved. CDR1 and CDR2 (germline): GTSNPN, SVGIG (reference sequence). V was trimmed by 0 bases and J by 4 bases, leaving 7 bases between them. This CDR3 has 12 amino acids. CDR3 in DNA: TGTGCCTGGAGTGTATCTGCTTACGAGCAGTACTTC. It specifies CAWSVSAYEQYF. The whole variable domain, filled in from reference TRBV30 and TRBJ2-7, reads SQTIHQWPATLVQPVGSPLSLECTVEGTSNPNLYWYRQAAGRGLQLLFYSVGIGQISSEVPQNLSASRPQDRQFILSSKKLLLSDSGFYLCAWSVSAYEQYFGPGTRLTVT.

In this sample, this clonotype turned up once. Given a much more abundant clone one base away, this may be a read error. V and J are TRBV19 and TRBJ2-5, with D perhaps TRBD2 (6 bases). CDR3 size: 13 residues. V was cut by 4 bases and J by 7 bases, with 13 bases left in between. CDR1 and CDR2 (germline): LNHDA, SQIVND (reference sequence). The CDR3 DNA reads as TGTGCCAGTAGTAGAAACGGGGGAGGGACCCAGTACTTC. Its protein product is CASSRNGGGTQYF. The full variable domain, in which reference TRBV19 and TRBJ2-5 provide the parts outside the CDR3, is DGGITQSPKYLFRKEGQNVTLSCEQNLNHDAMYWYRQDPGQGLRLIYYSQIVNDFQKGDIAEGYSVSREKKESFPLTVTSAQKNPTAFYLCASSRNGGGTQYFGPGTRLLVL.

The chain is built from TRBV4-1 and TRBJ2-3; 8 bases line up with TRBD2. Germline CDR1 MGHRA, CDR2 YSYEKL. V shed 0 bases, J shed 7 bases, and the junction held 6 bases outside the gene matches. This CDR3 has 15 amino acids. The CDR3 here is CASSQDRSGSYTQYF. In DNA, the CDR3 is TGCGCCAGCAGCCAAGATCGGAGCGGGAGTTATACGCAGTATTTT.

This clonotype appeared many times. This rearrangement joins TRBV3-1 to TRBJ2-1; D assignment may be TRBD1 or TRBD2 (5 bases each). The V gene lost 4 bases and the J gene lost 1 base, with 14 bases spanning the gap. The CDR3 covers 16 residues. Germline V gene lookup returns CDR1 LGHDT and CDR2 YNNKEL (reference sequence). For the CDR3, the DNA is TGTGCCAGCAGCCTCTCGGGGCTCGGGTCCTACAATGAGCAGTTCTTC. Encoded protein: CASSLSGLGSYNEQFF.

CDR3: CASTPAGTDTQYF. The CDR3 coding sequence is TGTGCCAGCACCCCTGCCGGCACAGATACGCAGTATTTT. The V and J genes are TRBV6-2 or TRBV6-3 and TRBJ2-3; D is uncertain. Germline V gives CDR1 MNHEY, CDR2 SVGEGT. Trimming took 7 bases from V and 1 from J, leaving 9 bases between them. CDR3 length equals 13 residues.

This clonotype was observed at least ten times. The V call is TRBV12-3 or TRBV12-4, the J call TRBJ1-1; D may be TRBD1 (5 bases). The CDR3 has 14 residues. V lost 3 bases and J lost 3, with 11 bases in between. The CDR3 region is CASSLGTEYTEAFF. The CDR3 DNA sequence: TGTGCCAGCAGTTTGGGGACGGAGTACACTGAAGCTTTCTTT.

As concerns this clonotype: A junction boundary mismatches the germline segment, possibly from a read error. Here the CDR3 reads CASRLTGVVYEQYF. Here the CDR3 DNA reads TGCGCCAGCCGCTTGACAGGGGTGGTCTACGAGCAGTACTTC. V and J are TRBV5-1 and TRBJ2-7, with 8 bases fitting TRBD1. The CDR3 contains 14 residues. Germline assignment: CDR1 SGHRS and CDR2 YFSETQ.

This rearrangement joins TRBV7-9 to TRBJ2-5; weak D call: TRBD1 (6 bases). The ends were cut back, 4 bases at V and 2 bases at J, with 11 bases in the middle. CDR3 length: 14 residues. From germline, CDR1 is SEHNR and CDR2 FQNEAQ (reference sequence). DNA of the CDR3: TGTGCCAGCAGCTACTGGACAGAGCAAGAGACCCAGTACTTC. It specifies CASSYWTEQETQYF.

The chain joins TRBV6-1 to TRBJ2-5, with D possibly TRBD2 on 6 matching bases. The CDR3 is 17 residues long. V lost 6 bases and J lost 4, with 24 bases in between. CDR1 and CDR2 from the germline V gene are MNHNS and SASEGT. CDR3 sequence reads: CASSPTVGGALGETQYF. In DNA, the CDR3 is TGTGCCAGCAGCCCGACCGTGGGGGGAGCCCTCGGAGAGACCCAGTACTTC.

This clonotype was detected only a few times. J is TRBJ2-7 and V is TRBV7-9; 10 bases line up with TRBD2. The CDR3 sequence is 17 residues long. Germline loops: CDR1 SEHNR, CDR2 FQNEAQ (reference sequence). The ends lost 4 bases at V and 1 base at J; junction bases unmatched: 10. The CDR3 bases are TGTGCCAGCAGCTCCAAAAGGGGGACTAGCGCATCCTACGAGCAGTACTTC. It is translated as CASSSKRGTSASYEQYF.

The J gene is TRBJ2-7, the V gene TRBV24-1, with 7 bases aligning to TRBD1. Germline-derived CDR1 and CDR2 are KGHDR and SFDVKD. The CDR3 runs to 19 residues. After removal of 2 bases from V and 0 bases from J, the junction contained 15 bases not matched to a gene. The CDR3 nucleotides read TGTGCCACCAGTGATTCAACCGGGACAGAGCCTTCTAGCTCCTACGAGCAGTACTTC. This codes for CATSDSTGTEPSSSYEQYF.

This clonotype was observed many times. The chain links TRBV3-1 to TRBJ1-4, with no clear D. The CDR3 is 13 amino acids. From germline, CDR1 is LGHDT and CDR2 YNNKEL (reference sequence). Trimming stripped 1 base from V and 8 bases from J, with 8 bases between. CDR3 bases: TGTGCCAGCAGCCAAGTTGAAAGGGAAAAACTGTTTTTT. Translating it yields CASSQVEREKLFF.

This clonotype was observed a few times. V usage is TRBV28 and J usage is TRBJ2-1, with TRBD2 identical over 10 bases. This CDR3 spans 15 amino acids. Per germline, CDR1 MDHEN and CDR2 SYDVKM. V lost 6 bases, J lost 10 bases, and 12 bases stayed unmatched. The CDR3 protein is CASSPPAGGPREQFF. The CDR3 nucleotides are TGTGCCAGCAGCCCGCCAGCGGGAGGGCCGAGAGAGCAGTTCTTC.

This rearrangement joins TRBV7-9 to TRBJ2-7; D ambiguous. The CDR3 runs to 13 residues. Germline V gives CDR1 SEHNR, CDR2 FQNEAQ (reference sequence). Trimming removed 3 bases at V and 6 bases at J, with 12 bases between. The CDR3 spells CASSFNQQSEQYF. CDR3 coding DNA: TGTGCCAGCAGCTTTAACCAGCAATCCGAGCAGTACTTC.

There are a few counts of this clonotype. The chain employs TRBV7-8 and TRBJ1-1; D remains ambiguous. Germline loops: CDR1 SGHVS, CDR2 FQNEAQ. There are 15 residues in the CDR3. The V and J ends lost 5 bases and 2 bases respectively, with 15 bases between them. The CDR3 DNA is TGTGCCAGCAGCCCCAGTTTGGTTCCCAACACTGAAGCTTTCTTT. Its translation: CASSPSLVPNTEAFF.

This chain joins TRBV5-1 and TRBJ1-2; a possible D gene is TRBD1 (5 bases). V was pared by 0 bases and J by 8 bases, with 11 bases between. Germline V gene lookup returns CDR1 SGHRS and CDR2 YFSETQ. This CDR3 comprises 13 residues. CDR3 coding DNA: TGCGCCAGCAGCTTGGCGATGGGGGAAGGCTACACCTTC. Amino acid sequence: CASSLAMGEGYTF.

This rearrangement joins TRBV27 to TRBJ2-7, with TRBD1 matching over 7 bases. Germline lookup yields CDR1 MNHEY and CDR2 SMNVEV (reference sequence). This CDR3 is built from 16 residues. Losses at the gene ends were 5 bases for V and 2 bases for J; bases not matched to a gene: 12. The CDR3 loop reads CASSLRQGLSPYEQYF. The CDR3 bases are TGTGCCAGCAGTCTCCGACAGGGCTTATCCCCCTACGAGCAGTACTTC.

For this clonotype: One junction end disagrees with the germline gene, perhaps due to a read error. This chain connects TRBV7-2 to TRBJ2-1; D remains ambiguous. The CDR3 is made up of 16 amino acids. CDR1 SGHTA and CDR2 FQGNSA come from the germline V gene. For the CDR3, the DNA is TGTGCCAGCAGCTTAGCTTTTCTGCGACCAGGCAATGCGCAGTTCTTC. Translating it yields CASSLAFLRPGNAQFF.

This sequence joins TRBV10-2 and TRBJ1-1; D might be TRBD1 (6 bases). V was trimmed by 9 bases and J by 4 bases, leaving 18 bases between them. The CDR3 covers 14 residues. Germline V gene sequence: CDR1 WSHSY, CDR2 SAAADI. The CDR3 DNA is TGCGCCAGTTCCCCGCGGGGGCCCGTCACTGAAGCTTTCTTT. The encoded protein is CASSPRGPVTEAFF.

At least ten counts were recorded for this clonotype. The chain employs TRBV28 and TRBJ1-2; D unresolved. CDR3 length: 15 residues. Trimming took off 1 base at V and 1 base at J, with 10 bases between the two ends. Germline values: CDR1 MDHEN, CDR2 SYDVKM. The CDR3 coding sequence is TGTGCCAGCAGTTTATCGTCCACTTTTAACTATGGCTACACCTTC. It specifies CASSLSSTFNYGYTF.

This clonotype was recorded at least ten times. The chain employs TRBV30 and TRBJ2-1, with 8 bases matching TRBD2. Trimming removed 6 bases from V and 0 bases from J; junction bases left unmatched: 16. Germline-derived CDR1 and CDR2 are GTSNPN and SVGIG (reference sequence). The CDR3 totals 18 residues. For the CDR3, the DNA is TGTGCCTGTCGCTTTTCGCGGGGGGTTCATGACTCCTACAATGAGCAGTTCTTC. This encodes CACRFSRGVHDSYNEQFF.

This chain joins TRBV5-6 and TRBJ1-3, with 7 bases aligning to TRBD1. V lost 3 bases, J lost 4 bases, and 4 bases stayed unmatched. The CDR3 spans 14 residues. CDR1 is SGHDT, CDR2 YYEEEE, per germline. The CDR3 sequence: CASSYEQGGNTIYF. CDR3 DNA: TGTGCCAGCAGCTATGAACAGGGGGGAAACACCATATATTTT.

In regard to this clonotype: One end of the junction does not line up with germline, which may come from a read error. The CDR3 bases are TGCGCCAGCAGCCTGGACAGGCTCACCTCTTACGAGCAGTACTTC. Protein product: CASSLDRLTSYEQYF. The chain employs TRBV5-5 and TRBJ2-7, with 7 bases that match TRBD1. Looked up from germline, CDR1 is SGHKS and CDR2 is YYEKEE (reference sequence). The CDR3 sequence is 15 residues long.

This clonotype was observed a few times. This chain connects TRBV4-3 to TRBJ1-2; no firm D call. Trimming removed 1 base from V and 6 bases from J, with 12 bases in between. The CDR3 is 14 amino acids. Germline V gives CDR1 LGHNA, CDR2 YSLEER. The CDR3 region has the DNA TGCGCCAGCAGCCAAGTATTAGGGAAGGATGGCTACACCTTC. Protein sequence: CASSQVLGKDGYTF.

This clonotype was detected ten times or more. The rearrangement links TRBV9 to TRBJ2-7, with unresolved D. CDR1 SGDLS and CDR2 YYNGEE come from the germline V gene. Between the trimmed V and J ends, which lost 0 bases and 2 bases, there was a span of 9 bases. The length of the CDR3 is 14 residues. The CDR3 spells CASSVDGRAYEQYF. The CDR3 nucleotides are TGTGCCAGCAGCGTAGACGGCAGAGCCTACGAGCAGTACTTC.

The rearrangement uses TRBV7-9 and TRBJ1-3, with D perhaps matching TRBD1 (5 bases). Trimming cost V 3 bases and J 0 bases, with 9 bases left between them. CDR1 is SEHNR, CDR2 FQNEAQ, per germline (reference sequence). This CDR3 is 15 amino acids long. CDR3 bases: TGTGCCAGCAGCTTTTCGGGGGGCTCTGGAAACACCATATATTTT. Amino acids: CASSFSGGSGNTIYF.

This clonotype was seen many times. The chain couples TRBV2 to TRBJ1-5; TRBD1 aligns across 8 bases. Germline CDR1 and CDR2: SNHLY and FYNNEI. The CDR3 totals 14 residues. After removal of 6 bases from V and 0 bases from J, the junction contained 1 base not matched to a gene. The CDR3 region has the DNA TGTGCCAGCAGGGGGACAGGTAGCAATCAGCCCCAGCATTTT. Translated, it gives CASRGTGSNQPQHF.

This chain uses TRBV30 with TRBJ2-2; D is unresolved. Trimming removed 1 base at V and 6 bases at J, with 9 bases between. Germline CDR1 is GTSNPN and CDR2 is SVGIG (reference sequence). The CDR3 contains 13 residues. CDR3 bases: TGTGCCTGGAGTGATACAGCCCCCGGGGAGCTGTTTTTT. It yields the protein CAWSDTAPGELFF.